The 6 T cell receptor beta chains below come from one sample, sequenced in a study of T cell responses to AZD1222 COVID-19 vaccine (dated by TCRdb to the early 2020s). The sample's time point label, in plain terms: baseline before first vaccination. The library was produced with the immunoSEQ multiplex PCR assay. TCRdb obtained this table from immuneACCESS and retained in-frame rearrangements with V and J assigned. These tables miss some clones; where compared with another copy, unresolved V genes account for less than half of the shortfall, and the remainder is unexplained. This sample is represented by roughly 150,000 clones; roughly 91% of them were singletons. Approximately 1.5% of the sample is taken by the ten largest. The source material was peripheral blood, sampled on day 0 of AZD1222 vaccination. The receptors here all came from an adult in good health.

This clone was found a few times. The rearrangement uses TRBV4-2 and TRBJ1-6; the D gene is possibly TRBD1 (5 bases). The germline V gene has CDR1 LGHNA and CDR2 YNFKEQ. The CDR3 contains 18 residues. The V and J ends lost 0 bases and 2 bases respectively, with 14 bases between them. CDR3 nucleotide sequence: TGTGCCAGCAGCCAAGATCCCGACAGCCTCACCTATAATTCACCCCTCCACTTT. Protein sequence: CASSQDPDSLTYNSPLHF.

The chain couples TRBV28 to TRBJ1-2; D not resolved. Germline CDR1 and CDR2: MDHEN and SYDVKM. The germline V and J ends were trimmed by 5 bases and 8 bases, with 21 bases remaining between them. There are 15 residues in the CDR3. The CDR3 nucleotides are TGTGCCAGCAGTCAGAGGATCGGACTGACCGCAGGCTACACCTTC. It is translated as CASSQRIGLTAGYTF.

V gene TRBV10-1 combines with J gene TRBJ2-1; either TRBD1 or TRBD2 may fit D (5 bases each). CDR1 and CDR2 (germline): WNHNN, SYGVQD (reference sequence). Trimming pared 11 bases from V and 2 bases from J, leaving 10 bases between. The CDR3 extends over 12 amino acids. CDR3 coding DNA: TGCGCCCTAAGGGACCCCTACAATGAGCAGTTCTTC. This encodes CALRDPYNEQFF.

This clone was counted once. The rearrangement joins TRBV3-1 (or the pseudogene TRBV3-2) to TRBJ2-3; TRBD1 might be the D (5 bases). Germline CDR1 reads LGHDT; CDR2 reads YNNKEL (reference sequence). V dropped 4 bases and J dropped 0 bases, with 8 bases sitting between them. This CDR3 spans 14 amino acids. The DNA of the CDR3 is TGTGCCAGCAGCCTTGGACATAGCACAGATACGCAGTATTTT. As protein: CASSLGHSTDTQYF.

The J gene is TRBJ1-2, the V gene TRBV7-2; 7 nucleotides align to TRBD1. This CDR3 has 14 amino acids. In germline, CDR1 is SGHTA, CDR2 FQGNSA. V lost 0 bases to trimming and J lost 8 bases; unmatched junction nucleotides: 6. The CDR3 DNA sequence: TGTGCCAGCAGCTTAGCGTGGCAGGGGGACGGCTACACCTTC. Translating it yields CASSLAWQGDGYTF.

The chain uses TRBV7-8 and TRBJ2-1, with D maybe TRBD2 (5 bases). CDR1 and CDR2 from the germline V gene are SGHVS and FQNEAQ. The CDR3 has 16 residues. V lost 2 bases and J 4 bases, leaving 15 bases between the germline ends. DNA of the CDR3: TGTGCCAGCAGCTTACCATTCCGGGGAGTTTACAATGAGCAGTTCTTC. Its protein is CASSLPFRGVYNEQFF.